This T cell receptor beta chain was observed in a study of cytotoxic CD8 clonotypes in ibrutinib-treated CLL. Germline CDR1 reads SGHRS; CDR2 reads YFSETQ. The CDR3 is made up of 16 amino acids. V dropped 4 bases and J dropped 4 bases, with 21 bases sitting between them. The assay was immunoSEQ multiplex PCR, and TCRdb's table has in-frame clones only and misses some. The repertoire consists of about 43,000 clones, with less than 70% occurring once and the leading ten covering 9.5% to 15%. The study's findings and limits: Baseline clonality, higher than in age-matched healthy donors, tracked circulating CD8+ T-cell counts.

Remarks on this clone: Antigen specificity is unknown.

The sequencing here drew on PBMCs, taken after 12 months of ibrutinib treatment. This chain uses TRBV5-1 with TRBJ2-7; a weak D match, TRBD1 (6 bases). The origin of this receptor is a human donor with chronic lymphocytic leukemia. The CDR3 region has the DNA TGCGCCAGCAGCCTCCACTCCACAGGGTCGGCTTACGAGCAGTACTTC. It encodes CASSLHSTGSAYEQYF. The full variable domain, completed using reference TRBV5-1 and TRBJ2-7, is KAGVTQTPRYLIKTRGQQVTLSCSPISGHRSVSWYQQTPGQGLQFLFEYFSETQRNKGNFPGRFSGRQFSNSRSEMNVSTLELGDSALYLCASSLHSTGSAYEQYFGPGTRLTVT.